This T cell receptor (beta chain) is drawn from a study of regulatory T cells in long-lasting Graves disease. Germline values: CDR1 SGHDN, CDR2 FVKESK. The CDR3 extends over 14 amino acids. V was cut by 0 bases and J by 6 bases, with 11 bases left in between. To make TCR beta libraries, researchers used iRepertoire HTBI primers and Arm-PCR of CDR3 regions. Each CDR3 protein is one row after TCRdb ran MiXCR on the multiplex PCR reads. Altogether approximately 490,000 distinct CDR3 sequences are present, 15% to 20% being singletons, with the ten largest covering 10% to 15%. This sample's time point: newly diagnosed GD, antithyroid drugs for less than 3 months. Extracted RNA from PBMCs served as the source of the TCR library. The same sample was also studied in work on T cells in Graves' hyperthyroidism and ophthalmopathy.

This rearrangement joins TRBV14 to TRBJ1-2; perhaps TRBD1 as D (5 bases). The receptor was derived from a man aged 40-55 years with Graves disease. Sequenced material: peripheral blood mononuclear cells (PBMCs), taken at new diagnosis, from a patient treated with antithyroid drugs. The chain's CDR3 is CASSQDFAGNGYTF. The CDR3 DNA sequence: TGTGCCAGCAGCCAAGATTTTGCAGGGAATGGCTACACCTTC.